These 20 T cell receptor beta chains share one sample of origin, sequenced in a study of blood T cell repertoires in COVID-19. TCRdb keeps only in-frame clones here, not all; method: immunoSEQ multiplex PCR. This table has 80,000 to 90,000 clones, about 88% appearing once. The sequencing input was peripheral blood. Receptors were obtained from a man aged 40-49 years with acute or convalescent COVID-19.

V is TRBV19 and J is TRBJ1-5, with 9 bases fitting TRBD1. Germline CDR1 is LNHDA and CDR2 is SQIVND (reference sequence). This CDR3 comprises 15 residues. V dropped 6 bases and J dropped 1; count of bases not matched to a gene: 4. The CDR3 nucleotides read TGTGCCAGTAGAACGACAGGGGGGAGCAATCAGCCCCAGCATTTT. It codes for CASRTTGGSNQPQHF.

The rearrangement uses TRBV30 and TRBJ1-6; 10 bases map to TRBD1. Germline values: CDR1 GTSNPN, CDR2 SVGIG (reference sequence). The CDR3 has 12 residues. CDR3 sequence reads: CASGQGNSPLHF. The CDR3 coding sequence is TGTGCTTCGGGACAGGGGAATTCACCCCTCCACTTT.

The gene calls are TRBV4-1 and TRBJ2-1, with 10 bases matching TRBD2. The CDR3 is 15 residues long. V shed 1 base and J 8 bases; nucleotides not matched to a gene: 5. Germline V gene lookup returns CDR1 MGHRA and CDR2 YSYEKL. The CDR3 region is CASSQVLAGVHEQFF. In DNA form, the CDR3 reads TGCGCCAGCAGCCAAGTTCTAGCGGGAGTCCATGAGCAGTTCTTC.

This chain connects TRBV7-2 to TRBJ2-5; a possible D gene is TRBD1 (5 bases). In germline, CDR1 is SGHTA, CDR2 FQGNSA. The CDR3 consists of 15 residues. Trimming took 5 bases from V and 5 from J, leaving 18 bases between them. The CDR3 DNA reads as TGTGCCAGCAGCCCGCGAGTCACTTCAGGGGAGACCCAGTACTTC. Its translation is CASSPRVTSGETQYF.

The rearrangement joins TRBV7-2 to TRBJ2-1; D unclear. CDR3 length equals 14 residues. CDR1 is SGHTA, CDR2 FQGNSA, per germline. With 1 base removed from V and 2 bases from J, the gap between germline ends came to 6 bases. The CDR3 nucleotides are TGTGCCAGCAGCTTAGTGGGCCCCTACAATGAGCAGTTCTTC. Residues: CASSLVGPYNEQFF. Full variable domain (outside the CDR3, taken from reference TRBV7-2 and TRBJ2-1): GAGVSQSPSNKVTEKGKDVELRCDPISGHTALYWYRQSLGQGLEFLIYFQGNSAPDKSGLPSDRFSAERTGGSVSTLTIQRTQQEDSAVYLCASSLVGPYNEQFFGPGTRLTVL.

The chain uses TRBV7-8 and TRBJ1-5; 8 nucleotides match TRBD1. This CDR3 region has 14 residues. The V and J ends lost 4 bases and 7 bases, in that order; junction bases with no gene match: 6. In germline, CDR1 is SGHVS, CDR2 FQNEAQ. As DNA, the CDR3 is TGTGCCAGCAGCTACGACAGGGGAGGACAGCCCCAGCATTTT. This codes for CASSYDRGGQPQHF.

This clone has more than one count but fewer than ten. The chain combines TRBV19 with TRBJ1-3; TRBD1 agrees at 11 bases. The CDR3 runs 15 residues. Per the germline V gene, CDR1 is LNHDA and CDR2 is SQIVND (reference sequence). Trimming took 10 bases from V and 0 from J; bases not matched to a gene: 5. The CDR3 DNA sequence: TGTGCCACGGGGACAGGGGGTTCCTCTGGAAACACCATATATTTT. Translating gives CATGTGGSSGNTIYF.

This clone was counted a few times. This chain joins TRBV5-1 and TRBJ2-2; TRBD2 matches 7 bases. Trimming cost V 3 bases and J 5 bases; bases outside gene matches: 7. CDR3 length: 15 residues. Germline lookup yields CDR1 SGHRS and CDR2 YFSETQ. The CDR3, as DNA: TGCGCCAGCAGCTCGACAGTTAGCGGGACCGGGGAGCTGTTTTTT. This codes for CASSSTVSGTGELFF. Looking up the rest from reference TRBV5-1 and TRBJ2-2 gives the full variable domain: KAGVTQTPRYLIKTRGQQVTLSCSPISGHRSVSWYQQTPGQGLQFLFEYFSETQRNKGNFPGRFSGRQFSNSRSEMNVSTLELGDSALYLCASSSTVSGTGELFFGEGSRLTVL.

The chain is built from TRBV5-1 and TRBJ2-1, with TRBD2 matching 13 bases. Trimming at V came to 1 base and at J to 6 bases, leaving 10 bases not matched to a gene. The CDR3 is 18 amino acids. CDR1 is SGHRS and CDR2 is YFSETQ in the germline V gene. The CDR3 sequence: CASSLRTSGSTVGNEQFF. DNA for the CDR3: TGCGCCAGCAGCTTGAGGACTAGCGGGAGTACAGTGGGCAATGAGCAGTTCTTC.

The chain uses TRBV6-5 and TRBJ2-7, with 9 bases lining up with TRBD1. CDR1 is MNHEY, CDR2 SVGAGI, per germline. The CDR3 covers 15 residues. Germline trimming cut 8 bases from V and 0 bases from J; bases unmatched to any gene: 8. The chain's CDR3 is CASARTGADSYEQYF. The CDR3 DNA is TGTGCCAGCGCCAGGACAGGGGCCGACTCCTACGAGCAGTACTTC.

The chain carries TRBV6-5 and TRBJ1-3; unclear D gene. The CDR3 spans 12 residues. V lost 8 bases and J lost 14, with 19 bases in between. The germline V gene encodes CDR1 MNHEY and CDR2 SVGAGI. The CDR3 DNA reads as TGTGCCAGCCTAAGAGACGGTTACAGTTTATATTTT. Protein product: CASLRDGYSLYF.

This sequence joins TRBV6-1 and TRBJ1-2; D perhaps matches TRBD1 (6 bases). The ends were cut back, 0 bases at V and 7 bases at J, with 18 bases in the middle. There are 16 residues in the CDR3. Germline assignment: CDR1 MNHNS and CDR2 SASEGT. The CDR3 region has the DNA TGTGCCAGCAGTGAAGCGACTACGGCCCCAGGGGCTGGCTACACCTTC. Protein product: CASSEATTAPGAGYTF.

This chain joins TRBV27 and TRBJ1-1, with a tentative D call TRBD1 (6 bases). The CDR3 extends over 17 amino acids. The ends were cut back, 0 bases at V and 5 bases at J, with 19 bases in the middle. Germline loops: CDR1 MNHEY, CDR2 SMNVEV (reference sequence). DNA for the CDR3: TGTGCCAGCAGTTTATCGTTGAAGGGGGTGGGGGGGACTGAAGCTTTCTTT. Encoded protein: CASSLSLKGVGGTEAFF.

The chain is built from TRBV9 and TRBJ2-5; TRBD1 matches at 8 bases. Germline V gives CDR1 SGDLS, CDR2 YYNGEE. V lost 0 bases, J lost 5 bases, and 6 bases stayed unmatched. The CDR3 contains 15 residues. This chain's CDR3 is CASSVGQGAGETQYF. CDR3 bases: TGTGCCAGCAGCGTAGGGCAGGGGGCAGGGGAGACCCAGTACTTC.

This rearrangement joins TRBV2 to TRBJ2-1, with 8 bases identical to TRBD2. Trimming removed 8 bases from V and 6 bases from J; junction bases left unmatched: 9. The CDR3 totals 14 residues. Germline lookup yields CDR1 SNHLY and CDR2 FYNNEI. The CDR3 nucleotides are TGTGCCAGCCACCCGGGACTAGGCTTCAATGAGCAGTTCTTC. Translation: CASHPGLGFNEQFF.

The chain carries TRBV5-6 and TRBJ1-2; D might be TRBD1 (6 bases). Trimming pared 6 bases from V and 1 base from J, leaving 16 bases between. The CDR3 loop spans 15 amino acids. Germline V gene sequence: CDR1 SGHDT, CDR2 YYEEEE. CDR3 sequence: CASTQTGHGNYGYTF. As DNA, the CDR3 is TGTGCCAGCACTCAAACGGGACACGGTAACTATGGCTACACCTTC.

The J gene is TRBJ1-1, the V gene TRBV7-2, with a possible D match to TRBD1 (5 bases). The CDR3 extends over 14 amino acids. V lost 2 bases, J lost 5 bases, and 12 bases lay in between. Looked up from germline, CDR1 is SGHTA and CDR2 is FQGNSA. The CDR3, as DNA: TGTGCCAGCAGCTTACAGGGAATCGGGACTGAAGCTTTCTTT. It is translated as CASSLQGIGTEAFF.

V is TRBV5-1 and J is TRBJ1-2; 10 bases align to TRBD1. The germline V gene has CDR1 SGHRS and CDR2 YFSETQ. J was trimmed by 8 bases and V by 2 bases; bases with no gene match: 9. The CDR3 totals 15 residues. CDR3 in amino acids: CASSFPGQGEVGYTF. As DNA, the CDR3 is TGCGCCAGCAGCTTCCCAGGACAGGGGGAGGTCGGCTACACCTTC.

V usage is TRBV6-5 and J usage is TRBJ1-1, with TRBD1 matching 8 bases. J was trimmed by 3 bases and V by 5 bases; bases with no gene match: 2. This CDR3 contains 13 residues. Germline V gene sequence: CDR1 MNHEY, CDR2 SVGAGI. CDR3 sequence reads: CASSPGGYTEAFF. The DNA of the CDR3 is TGTGCCAGCAGTCCAGGGGGCTACACTGAAGCTTTCTTT.

The rearrangement uses TRBV19 and TRBJ1-5, with D uncertain. Trimming took 4 bases from V and 0 from J, leaving 10 bases between them. Germline CDR1 is LNHDA and CDR2 is SQIVND (reference sequence). This CDR3 is 15 amino acids long. CDR3 sequence (DNA): TGTGCCAGTAGTACCCCGGGTGTTAGCAATCAGCCCCAGCATTTT. Protein: CASSTPGVSNQPQHF.